This note documents a single T cell receptor beta chain sequence. This sample is part of a study of shared clonotypes between healthy human individuals. Measured with immunoSEQ multiplex PCR; TCRdb has only the in-frame clones, and not every one. The profile shows roughly 2.2 million clones, more than 80% of them singletons. The junction had 7 bases not matched to a gene; V was cut back by 4 bases and J by 5 bases. Germline values: CDR1 MGHRA, CDR2 YSYEKL. The CDR3 has 15 amino acids. The origin of this receptor is a man younger than 30 in good health. Some clones in this sample may be carry-over from other donors' samples. This chain links TRBV4-1 with TRBJ2-7; TRBD1 matches at 11 bases. Sequenced: naive CD4+ T cells from PBMCs. The sample's subset: CD45RA+ positively selected. The CDR3 region is CASSPLRDRGNEQYF. For the CDR3, the DNA is TGCGCCAGCAGCCCACTTAGGGACAGGGGGAACGAGCAGTACTTC.